These 10 T cell receptor beta chains originate from one sample sequenced in a study of Tregs in tolerant kidney transplant recipients (dated by TCRdb to between 2018 and 2020). The library was obtained by the immunoSEQ multiplex PCR assay. TCRdb limited this immuneACCESS table to in-frame rearrangements with V and J called. A share of clones is missing; checked studies link under half to unresolved V genes, and the rest is unexplained. The sample table lists about 240,000 clones, 65% to 85% of them with a count of one. The top ten hold less than 0.75% of the sample. Sequencing was carried out using CD4+ T cells from blood. The receptors were gathered from a human donor in good health.

This chain links TRBV6-6 with TRBJ2-1, with 8 bases fitting TRBD2. V lost 1 base and J lost 7; bases outside the gene matches: 6. Germline CDR1 reads MNHNY; CDR2 reads SVGAGI (reference sequence). The CDR3 length is 15 residues. In nucleotides, the CDR3 is TGTGCCAGCAGTTACTACGGGGGGGTTGTAAATGAGCAGTTCTTC. Translated: CASSYYGGVVNEQFF.

This chain uses TRBV27 with TRBJ2-1, with 12 bases fitting TRBD1. The CDR3 spans 15 residues. The germline V gene encodes CDR1 MNHEY and CDR2 SMNVEV (reference sequence). V shed 6 bases and J 7 bases; nucleotides not matched to a gene: 7. CDR3 in DNA: TGTGCCAGCAGCCGGGACAGGGGGCCGAAGAATGAGCAGTTCTTC. This codes for CASSRDRGPKNEQFF.

The genes are TRBV18 and TRBJ1-6; 8 bases match TRBD1. The CDR3 contains 18 residues. The germline CDR1 and CDR2 sequences are KGHSH and LQKENI. Trimming removed 4 bases from V and 9 bases from J; junction bases left unmatched: 17. The CDR3 sequence: CASSRSHQDRALGSPLHF. In nucleotides, the CDR3 is TGTGCCAGCTCACGGTCCCACCAGGACAGGGCTCTAGGTTCACCCCTCCACTTT.

The chain uses TRBV4-1 and TRBJ2-5; 7 nucleotides line up with TRBD1. The J call may not be correct, given that the DNA end is closer to TRBJ2-7. Germline assignment: CDR1 MGHRA and CDR2 YSYEKL. The CDR3 extends over 15 amino acids. The CDR3 here is CASSTPGTASYEQYF. The CDR3 DNA follows: TGCGCCAGCAGCACCCCCGGGACAGCTTCCTACGAGCAGTACTTC.

The rearrangement uses TRBV29-1 and TRBJ1-1; the D is unclear. Germline V gives CDR1 SQVTM, CDR2 ANQGSEA. The V end was cut by 5 bases, the J end by 4 bases, with 20 bases between. The CDR3 has 15 amino acids. The CDR3, as DNA: TGCAGCGTTTCGGTTAGCCGGGGTTTGATCACTGAAGCTTTCTTT. It is translated as CSVSVSRGLITEAFF.

The CDR3 reads CASKLAVTGELFF. The CDR3 DNA reads TGTGCCAGCAAACTAGCGGTCACCGGGGAGCTGTTTTTT. The J gene is TRBJ2-2, the V gene TRBV2, with 8 bases matching TRBD2. The germline V gene has CDR1 SNHLY and CDR2 FYNNEI. Germline trimming cut 7 bases from V and 4 bases from J; bases unmatched to any gene: 2. The CDR3 consists of 13 residues. Using reference TRBV2 and TRBJ2-2 for the parts outside the CDR3, the full variable domain is EPEVTQTPSHQVTQMGQEVILRCVPISNHLYFYWYRQILGQKVEFLVSFYNNEISEKSEIFDDQFSVERPDGSNFTLKIRSTKLEDSAMYFCASKLAVTGELFFGEGSRLTVL.

This clone occurred once. This chain connects TRBV30 to TRBJ1-3; maybe TRBD1 (5 bases). Trimming pared 3 bases from V and 0 bases from J, leaving 15 bases between. CDR3 length equals 16 residues. CDR1 is GTSNPN, CDR2 SVGIG, per germline (reference sequence). The CDR3 reads CAWSLPGLRSGNTIYF. The CDR3 coding sequence is TGTGCCTGGAGCCTACCAGGGTTACGCTCTGGAAACACCATATATTTT.

The chain is built from TRBV6-1 and TRBJ2-7; a weak D match, TRBD1 (6 bases). Germline CDR1 reads MNHNS; CDR2 reads SASEGT. V was trimmed by 5 bases and J by 5 bases, leaving 13 bases between them. This CDR3 is 13 amino acids long. The CDR3, as DNA: TGTGCCAGCAGTCCAACAGGGTATGACGAGCAGTACTTC. It yields the protein CASSPTGYDEQYF.

This clone was picked up a small number of times. The chain carries TRBV19 and TRBJ2-2; D possibly matches TRBD1 or TRBD2 (5 bases each). The V and J ends lost 7 bases and 2 bases respectively, with 11 bases between them. CDR3 length: 14 residues. The germline gives CDR1 LNHDA, CDR2 SQIVND (reference sequence). The CDR3 is CASKRGPNTGELFF. The CDR3 nucleotides read TGTGCCAGTAAACGGGGCCCCAACACCGGGGAGCTGTTTTTT.

This clone was seen once. CDR3 bases: TGTGCCAGCAGCCCTAAACTAGATACGCAGTATTTT. Translated: CASSPKLDTQYF. The rearrangement links TRBV7-9 to TRBJ2-3; D is unresolved. With 5 bases removed from V and 5 bases from J, the gap between germline ends came to 8 bases. The CDR3 has 12 amino acids. The V gene's germline CDR1 is SEHNR and CDR2 FQNEAQ (reference sequence). The full variable domain, in which reference TRBV7-9 and TRBJ2-3 provide the parts outside the CDR3, is DTGVSQNPRHKITKRGQNVTFRCDPISEHNRLYWYRQTLGQGPEFLTYFQNEAQLEKSRLLSDRFSAERPKGSFSTLEIQRTEQGDSAMYLCASSPKLDTQYFGPGTRLTVL.